The rows below give T cell receptor beta chains drawn from one sample of a study of T-cell memory formation after mild COVID-19. TCRdb passed the 5' RACE reads through MiXCR, listing each CDR3 protein once. In the table there are more than 300,000 distinct CDR3 sequences, 20% to 25% of which are singletons. The sample comprised PBMCs or a T cell subset sorted from them (not recorded which). The receptors were gathered from a man aged 18 to 30 who had mild COVID-19 (a few samples of this study predate the infection). Cell type and time point are not known. Both conserved end residues are part of each CDR3. Fields, in order: J gene, V gene, clone size, D gene, CDR3 protein, CDR3 DNA. The D gene is left open where the match is weak. For some rows the clone size is stated as once, few or many, or as a class when expanded; others skip it.

TRBJ1-5	TRBV20-1	-	-	CSANQWGRAHQPQHF	TGCAGTGCTAACCAATGGGGAAGGGCTCATCAGCCCCAGCATTTT
TRBJ1-1	TRBV12-3/TRBV12-4	few	TRBD1	CASRTGAAEAFF	TGTGCCAGCAGGACAGGGGCTGCTGAAGCTTTCTTT
TRBJ2-1	TRBV20-1	-	-	CSARDPRGGNEQFF	TGCAGTGCTAGAGATCCGAGAGGGGGCAATGAGCAGTTCTTC
TRBJ2-7	TRBV5-1	-	-	CASSLGGAARLYEQYF	TGCGCCAGCAGCTTGGGAGGGGCAGCCCGTCTCTACGAGCAGTACTTC
TRBJ1-3	TRBV7-8	-	-	CASAGGGNTIYF	TGTGCCAGTGCGGGGGGTGGAAACACCATATATTTT
TRBJ1-2	TRBV20-1	-	TRBD1	CSAPGTGGDYGYTF	TGCAGTGCCCCTGGGACAGGGGGCGATTATGGCTACACCTTC
TRBJ1-2	TRBV20-1	-	-	CSAPSGQGDYGYTF	TGCAGTGCCCCGTCAGGGCAGGGTGACTATGGCTACACCTTC
TRBJ1-4	TRBV5-4	-	TRBD1	CASSLGGTGREKLFF	TGTGCCAGCAGCCTGGGGGGGACAGGGCGCGAAAAACTGTTTTTT
TRBJ1-6	TRBV20-1	-	TRBD1	CSAPPMDRGIWNSPLHF	TGCAGTGCTCCACCTATGGACAGGGGCATCTGGAATTCACCCCTCCACTTT
TRBJ2-7	TRBV5-1	many	-	CASSLPEGSRVQYF	TGCGCCAGCAGCTTGCCTGAAGGCTCGCGAGTGCAGTACTTC
TRBJ1-1	TRBV5-1	-	-	CASSPRPKGGGNDEAFF	TGCGCCAGCAGCCCGCGCCCCAAGGGCGGCGGGAACGATGAAGCTTTCTTT
TRBJ2-3	TRBV9	few	-	CASSAPLGGLTDTQYF	TGTGCCAGCAGCGCGCCCTTGGGGGGACTCACAGATACGCAGTATTTT
TRBJ2-5	TRBV3-1	-	TRBD1	CASSQVSGTGSLQETQYF	TGTGCCAGCAGCCAAGTTTCCGGGACAGGGTCACTTCAAGAGACCCAGTACTTC
TRBJ1-6	TRBV30	few	TRBD1	CALGTGNSPLHF	TGTGCCCTTGGGACAGGCAATTCACCCCTCCACTTT
TRBJ1-1	TRBV7-9	few	-	CASKQINTEAFF	TGTGCCAGCAAACAGATTAACACTGAAGCTTTCTTT
TRBJ2-2	TRBV20-1	-	-	CSASDGPGELFF	TGCAGTGCTAGTGACGGTCCCGGGGAGCTGTTTTTT
TRBJ2-7	TRBV5-1	few	TRBD2	CASSKGLADASHEQYF	TGCGCCAGCAGCAAGGGACTAGCGGACGCCTCCCACGAGCAGTACTTC
TRBJ2-7	TRBV12-3/TRBV12-4	-	-	CASSSTGPSSYEQYF	TGTGCCAGCAGTTCAACAGGCCCCAGCTCCTACGAGCAGTACTTC
TRBJ2-3	TRBV2	-	TRBD2	CASRRGGNTDTQYF	TGTGCCAGCAGACGGGGGGGGAACACAGATACGCAGTATTTT
TRBJ2-3	TRBV6-6	few	TRBD2	CASSYPGGATDTQYF	TGTGCCAGCAGTTACCCCGGGGGGGCCACAGATACGCAGTATTTT
TRBJ1-2	TRBV7-2	many	TRBD1	CASSLNRQGTYGYTF	TGTGCCAGCAGCTTAAACAGACAGGGGACGTATGGCTACACCTTC
TRBJ1-4	TRBV7-2	-	-	CASSFGGVSEKLFF	TGTGCCAGCAGCTTTGGGGGTGTCAGTGAAAAACTGTTTTTT
TRBJ1-4	TRBV20-1	few	-	CSARQAINEKLFF	TGCAGTGCCAGACAGGCGATCAATGAAAAACTGTTTTTT
TRBJ1-2	TRBV20-1	-	-	CSASPVDSYGYTF	TGCAGTGCTAGCCCTGTTGACAGCTATGGCTACACCTTC
TRBJ1-2	TRBV10-3	few	-	CAISGDTNYGYTF	TGTGCCATCAGTGGGGACACGAACTATGGCTACACCTTC
TRBJ2-7	TRBV7-2	few	-	CASSLVGAPSSEQYF	TGTGCCAGCAGCTTAGTTGGGGCGCCTAGCTCCGAGCAGTACTTC
TRBJ2-2	TRBV19	few	-	CASSIDQKTGELFF	TGTGCCAGTAGTATAGATCAAAAGACCGGGGAGCTGTTTTTT
TRBJ2-2	TRBV5-1	few	-	CASSLRQENTGELFF	TGCGCCAGCAGCTTGAGACAGGAGAACACCGGGGAGCTGTTTTTT
TRBJ1-2	TRBV28	-	-	CASSTTTSGYTF	TGTGCCAGCAGCACTACTACATCTGGCTACACCTTC
TRBJ1-1	TRBV7-8	-	-	CASSLYQHAEAFF	TGTGCCAGCAGCCTTTACCAGCACGCTGAAGCTTTCTTT